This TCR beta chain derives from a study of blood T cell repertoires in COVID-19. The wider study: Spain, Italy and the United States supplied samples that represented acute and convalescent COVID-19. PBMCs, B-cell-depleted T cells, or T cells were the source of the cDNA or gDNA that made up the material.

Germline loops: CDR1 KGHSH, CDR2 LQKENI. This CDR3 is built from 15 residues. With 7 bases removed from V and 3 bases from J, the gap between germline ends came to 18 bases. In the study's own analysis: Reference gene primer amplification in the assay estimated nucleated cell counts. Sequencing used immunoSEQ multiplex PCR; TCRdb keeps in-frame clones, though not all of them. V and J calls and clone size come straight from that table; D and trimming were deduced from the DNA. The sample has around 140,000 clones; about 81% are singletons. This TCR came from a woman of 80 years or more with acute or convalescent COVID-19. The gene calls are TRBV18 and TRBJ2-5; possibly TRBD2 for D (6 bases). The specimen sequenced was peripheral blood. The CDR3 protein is CASFNPGSGEETQYF. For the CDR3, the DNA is TGTGCCAGCTTCAACCCGGGCTCGGGGGAAGAGACCCAGTACTTC.